The TCR beta chain described here comes from a study of graft-versus-host responses after intestinal transplantation. Study-level information: Recipients across the board were started on anti-thymocyte globulin induction, then kept on tacrolimus and steroids for two to four years. Study observations and caveats: Early post-transplant declines in HvG were associated with peak levels of circulating GvH clones. Recipient marrow held GvH clones, some first seen in ileum or blood. Those patients showing graft-donor T cell macrochimerism displayed high graft-versus-host to host-versus-graft clonal ratios in allografts.

The V and J ends lost 1 base and 5 bases, in that order; junction bases with no gene match: 2. The CDR3 consists of 15 residues. The V gene's germline CDR1 is MNHEY and CDR2 SVGAGI. Using immunoSEQ multiplex PCR, the repertoire was profiled, and TCRdb retains in-frame clones only, with some absent. The sample consists of under 55,000 clones, about 91% of them appearing once. For this clone: No antigen is known for it.

The chain couples TRBV6-5 to TRBJ2-5; 12 bases match TRBD2. The sequence derives from a human patient who received an intestinal transplant, so some T cells may come from the graft donor. The sequenced sample was PBMCs, obtained 524 days after transplant. The CDR3 loop reads CASSYYLAGGETQYF. In DNA, the CDR3 is TGTGCCAGCAGTTACTACCTAGCGGGAGGGGAGACCCAGTACTTC.